The 9 T cell receptor beta chains given below trace back to one sample, sequenced in a study of CD8+CD57+ T cells in acquired aplastic anemia (dated by TCRdb to the late 2010s). The listed sequencing device is Illumina HiSeq 2000. TCR beta VDJ combination and CDR3 sequence profiling used genomic DNA as the template. TCRdb reprocessed the public reads (quality trimming at Q25 with fastp, clone calling with MiXCR) and kept in-frame beta chains. A single entry per CDR3 protein holds the most common genes and DNA from its merged rows. In this sample the table shows 200,000 to 250,000 distinct CDR3 sequences, roughly two thirds of which occur a single time. Clones ranked in the top ten supply roughly 62% of the sample. Expansion of CD8+CD57+ cells had been shown by flow cytometry in the patients chosen for sequencing. The sample was sorted CD4+, CD8+, or CD8+CD57+ T cells (not recorded which) from PBMCs. Receptors were obtained from a human donor with aplastic anemia.

As for this clonotype: The junction and the germline gene differ at one end; a read error may be behind it. The chain couples TRBV25-1 to TRBJ1-4, with D possibly matching TRBD1 (5 bases). Germline assignment: CDR1 MGHDK and CDR2 SYGVNS. The CDR3 has 15 amino acids. The CDR3 bases are TGTGTCAGCAGTGAATCGGGGCATAACTTGGAAAAACTGTTTTTT. It encodes CVSSESGHNLEKLFF.

The chain couples TRBV20-1 to TRBJ1-6; 9 positions agree with TRBD1. Germline lookup yields CDR1 DFQATT and CDR2 SNEGSKA (reference sequence). The J segment lost 7 bases and the V segment lost 4 bases, leaving 2 bases of the junction unmatched. The CDR3 totals 13 residues. The chain's CDR3 is CSAKGQGNSPLHF. CDR3 nucleotide sequence: TGCAGTGCTAAGGGACAGGGCAATTCACCCCTCCACTTT.

The chain links TRBV9 to TRBJ2-5; 8 nucleotides agree with TRBD2. With V trimmed by 2 bases and J by 1 base, 4 bases remained unmatched. The germline V gene encodes CDR1 SGDLS and CDR2 YYNGEE. The CDR3 contains 15 residues. CDR3 sequence reads: CASSVLAGLQETQYF. The CDR3 DNA follows: TGTGCCAGCAGCGTTTTAGCGGGGCTCCAAGAGACCCAGTACTTC.

This clonotype was recorded once. V gene TRBV6-1 combines with J gene TRBJ2-7, with D perhaps matching TRBD2 (6 bases). The V end was cut by 5 bases, the J end by 6 bases, with 17 bases between. The CDR3 covers 14 residues. Germline CDR1 is MNHNS and CDR2 is SASEGT. CDR3: CASSLAWGEVEQYF. CDR3 DNA sequence: TGTGCCAGCAGTCTAGCGTGGGGGGAAGTCGAGCAGTACTTC.

V gene TRBV29-1 combines with J gene TRBJ2-3, with D perhaps matching TRBD1 or TRBD2 (6 bases each). Germline V CDR1 and CDR2: SQVTM, ANQGSEA. V was trimmed by 1 base and J by 2 bases, leaving 16 bases between them. The CDR3 extends over 16 amino acids. CDR3 bases: TGCAGCGTTGAAGGTCCGCGGGACACAAACACAGATACGCAGTATTTT. Protein product: CSVEGPRDTNTDTQYF.

V gene TRBV10-1 combines with J gene TRBJ2-1; 9 positions agree with TRBD2. V lost 5 bases, J lost 8 bases, and 4 bases stayed unmatched. The length of the CDR3 is 13 residues. CDR1 is WNHNN, CDR2 SYGVQD, per germline (reference sequence). In nucleotides, the CDR3 is TGCGCCAGCAGTCCCCAGCGGGAGGATGAGCAGTTCTTC. Translated: CASSPQREDEQFF.

The sample holds a few counts of this clonotype. The chain is built from TRBV7-2 and TRBJ1-2; D is possibly TRBD1 (6 bases). There are 13 residues in the CDR3. Trimming shortened V by 4 bases and J by 8 bases, and 14 bases separated the two germline ends. The germline V gene encodes CDR1 SGHTA and CDR2 FQGNSA. The CDR3 DNA follows: TGTGCCAGCAGCTCAGACAGGTCGCGAGGCTACACCTTC. It is translated as CASSSDRSRGYTF.

The chain recombines TRBV15 with TRBJ2-1, with D perhaps matching TRBD1 (5 bases). V shed 0 bases and J shed 6 bases, with 12 bases lying between them. The CDR3 runs to 15 residues. The germline V gene has CDR1 LNHNV and CDR2 YYDKDF (reference sequence). CDR3 region: CATSRDPGQGNEQFF. CDR3 bases: TGTGCCACCAGCAGAGATCCGGGCCAGGGCAATGAGCAGTTCTTC. Drawing the rest from reference TRBV15 and TRBJ2-1, the complete variable domain is DAMVIQNPRYQVTQFGKPVTLSCSQTLNHNVMYWYQQKSSQAPKLLFHYYDKDFNNEADTPDNFQSRRPNTSFCFLDIRSPGLGDTAMYLCATSRDPGQGNEQFFGPGTRLTVL.

This chain links TRBV20-1 with TRBJ1-1, with D possibly TRBD1 on 5 matching bases. CDR3 length equals 15 residues. V was trimmed by 1 base and J by 1 base, leaving 13 bases between them. The V gene's germline CDR1 is DFQATT and CDR2 SNEGSKA (reference sequence). For the CDR3, the DNA is TGCAGTGCTAGAGGGACACTAAACGGGAACACTGAAGCTTTCTTT. Its translation is CSARGTLNGNTEAFF.